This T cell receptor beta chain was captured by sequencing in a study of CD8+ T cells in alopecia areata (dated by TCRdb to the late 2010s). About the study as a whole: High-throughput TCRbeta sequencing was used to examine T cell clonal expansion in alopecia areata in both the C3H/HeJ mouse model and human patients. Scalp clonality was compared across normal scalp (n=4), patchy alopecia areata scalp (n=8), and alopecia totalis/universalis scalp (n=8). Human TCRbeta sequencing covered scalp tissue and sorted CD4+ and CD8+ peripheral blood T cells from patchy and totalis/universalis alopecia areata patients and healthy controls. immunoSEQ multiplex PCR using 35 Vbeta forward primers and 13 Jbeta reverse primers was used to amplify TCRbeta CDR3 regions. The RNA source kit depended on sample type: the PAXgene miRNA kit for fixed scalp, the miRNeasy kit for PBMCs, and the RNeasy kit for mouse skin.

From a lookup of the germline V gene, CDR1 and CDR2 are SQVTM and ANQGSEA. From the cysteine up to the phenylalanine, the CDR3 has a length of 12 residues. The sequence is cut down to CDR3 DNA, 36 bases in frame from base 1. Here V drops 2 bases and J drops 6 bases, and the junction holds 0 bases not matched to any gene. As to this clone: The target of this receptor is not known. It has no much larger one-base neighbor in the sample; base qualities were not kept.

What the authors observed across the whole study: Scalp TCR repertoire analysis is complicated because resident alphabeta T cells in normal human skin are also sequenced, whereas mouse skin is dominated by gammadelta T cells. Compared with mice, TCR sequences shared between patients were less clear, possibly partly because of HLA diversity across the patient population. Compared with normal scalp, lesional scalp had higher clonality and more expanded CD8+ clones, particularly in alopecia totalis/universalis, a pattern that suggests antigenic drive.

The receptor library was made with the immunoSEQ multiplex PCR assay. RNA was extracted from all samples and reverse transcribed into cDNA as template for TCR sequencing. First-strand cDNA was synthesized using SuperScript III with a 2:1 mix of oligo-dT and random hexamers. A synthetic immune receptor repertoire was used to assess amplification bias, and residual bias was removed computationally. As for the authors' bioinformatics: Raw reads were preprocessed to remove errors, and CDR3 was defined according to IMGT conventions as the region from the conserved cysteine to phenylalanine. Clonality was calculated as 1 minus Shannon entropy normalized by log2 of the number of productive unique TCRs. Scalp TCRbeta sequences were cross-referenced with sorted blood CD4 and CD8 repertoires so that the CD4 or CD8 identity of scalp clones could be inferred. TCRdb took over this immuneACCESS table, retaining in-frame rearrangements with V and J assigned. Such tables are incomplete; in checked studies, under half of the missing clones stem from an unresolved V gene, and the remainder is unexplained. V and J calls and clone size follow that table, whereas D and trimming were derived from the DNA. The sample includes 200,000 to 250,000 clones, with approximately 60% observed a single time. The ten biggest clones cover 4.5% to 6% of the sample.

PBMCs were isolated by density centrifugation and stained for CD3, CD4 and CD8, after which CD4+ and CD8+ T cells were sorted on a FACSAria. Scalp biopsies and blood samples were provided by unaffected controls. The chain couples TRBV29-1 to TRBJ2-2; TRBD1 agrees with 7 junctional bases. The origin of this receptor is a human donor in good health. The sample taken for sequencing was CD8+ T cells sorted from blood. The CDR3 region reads CSVETGAGELFF. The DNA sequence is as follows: TGCAGCGTTGAAACAGGGGCCGGGGAGCTGTTTTTT.